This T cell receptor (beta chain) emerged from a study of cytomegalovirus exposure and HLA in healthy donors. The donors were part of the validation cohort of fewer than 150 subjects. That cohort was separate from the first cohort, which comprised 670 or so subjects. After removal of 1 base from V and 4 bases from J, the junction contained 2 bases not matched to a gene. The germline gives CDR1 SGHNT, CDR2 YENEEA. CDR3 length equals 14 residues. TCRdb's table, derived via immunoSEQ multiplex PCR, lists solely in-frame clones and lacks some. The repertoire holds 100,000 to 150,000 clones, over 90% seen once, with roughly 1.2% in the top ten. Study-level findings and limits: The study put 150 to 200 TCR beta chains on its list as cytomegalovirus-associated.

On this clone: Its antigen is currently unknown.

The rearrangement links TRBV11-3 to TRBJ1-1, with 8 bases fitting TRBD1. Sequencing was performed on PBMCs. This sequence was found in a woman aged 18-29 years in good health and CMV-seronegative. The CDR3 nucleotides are TGTGCCAGCAGCTTAGCCGGACAGGGCACTGAAGCTTTCTTT. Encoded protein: CASSLAGQGTEAFF.